These 17 T cell receptor beta chains were sequenced from one sample in a study of shared clonotypes between healthy human individuals. Generated by immunoSEQ multiplex PCR, the TCRdb table keeps only in-frame clones and is missing some. The repertoire holds some 2.4 million clones, with 90% to 95% as singletons. Sequenced material: naive CD4+ T cells from PBMCs. Subset indicated: CD45RA+ positively selected. These receptors all come from a man younger than 35 in good health. Some clones in this sample may be carry-over from other donors' samples.

This clone is a singleton in its sample. This chain links TRBV2 with TRBJ2-5; D might be TRBD2 (5 bases). The CDR3 contains 15 residues. V was clipped by 0 bases and J by 2 bases, with 10 bases between them. CDR1 is SNHLY, CDR2 FYNNEI, per germline. CDR3 nucleotides: TGTGCCAGCAGTGAAGCGTGGAGGTCTCAAGAGACCCAGTACTTC. Amino acid sequence: CASSEAWRSQETQYF.

The V call is TRBV18, the J call TRBJ2-5; D is possibly TRBD1 (7 bases). The germline V and J ends were trimmed by 4 bases and 4 bases, with 10 bases remaining between them. The CDR3 is 13 residues long. Germline V gives CDR1 KGHSH, CDR2 LQKENI. CDR3 DNA sequence: TGTGCCAGCTCACAGCAGGGGGGAGAGACCCAGTACTTC. The encoded protein is CASSQQGGETQYF.

The chain employs TRBV7-9 and TRBJ2-1; no definite D call. In germline, CDR1 is SEHNR, CDR2 FQNEAQ (reference sequence). The CDR3 contains 11 residues. V was clipped by 4 bases and J by 11 bases, with 9 bases between them. The CDR3 loop reads CASSSGLKQFF. Here the CDR3 DNA reads TGTGCCAGCAGCTCGGGTCTTAAGCAGTTCTTC.

The chain combines TRBV30 with TRBJ1-1; 9 bases line up with TRBD1. The length of the CDR3 is 14 residues. The V gene's germline CDR1 is GTSNPN and CDR2 SVGIG (reference sequence). V lost 3 bases to trimming and J lost 5 bases; unmatched junction nucleotides: 7. The CDR3 bases are TGTGCCTGGAGACCTGACGGACAGGGGACTGAAGCTTTCTTT. Translated: CAWRPDGQGTEAFF.

The chain joins TRBV7-3 to TRBJ2-3, with 7 bases lining up with TRBD1. Losses at the gene ends were 4 bases for V and 2 bases for J; bases not matched to a gene: 9. Germline V gene sequence: CDR1 SGHTA, CDR2 FQGTGA. CDR3 length: 16 residues. CDR3 sequence reads: CASSSGPGQLTDTQYF. The DNA for the CDR3 is TGTGCCAGCAGCTCGGGTCCGGGACAGCTCACAGATACGCAGTATTTT.

The chain couples TRBV7-3 to TRBJ2-7; D is perhaps TRBD2 (6 bases). Per the germline V gene, CDR1 is SGHTA and CDR2 is FQGTGA. CDR3 length equals 16 residues. V shed 5 bases and J shed 5 bases, with 22 bases lying between them. This CDR3 is CASSEKGRDWDHEQYF. The CDR3 nucleotides are TGTGCCAGCAGCGAGAAAGGCCGGGACTGGGACCACGAGCAGTACTTC.

This chain connects TRBV28 to TRBJ2-1; no clear D. Between the trimmed V and J ends, which lost 2 bases and 2 bases, there was a span of 13 bases. The CDR3 is 16 residues long. The germline gives CDR1 MDHEN, CDR2 SYDVKM. For the CDR3, the DNA is TGTGCCAGCAGTTTAGGTGGGGTGGGCACCTACAATGAGCAGTTCTTC. This gives the protein CASSLGGVGTYNEQFF.

This CDR3 reads CASSRVILATVYEQYF. CDR3 coding DNA: TGTGCCAGCAGCCGCGTGATTCTTGCGACAGTCTACGAGCAGTACTTC. V usage is TRBV5-8 and J usage is TRBJ2-7, with D perhaps TRBD1 (5 bases). The V end lost 4 bases, the J end lost 3 bases, and 20 bases lay between the germline ends. The CDR3 contains 16 residues. Germline V lookup: CDR1 SGHTS, CDR2 YDEGEE.

The chain has TRBV27 and TRBJ2-7; 9 bases agree with TRBD1. Losses at the gene ends were 4 bases for V and 3 bases for J; bases not matched to a gene: 4. The CDR3 runs 14 residues. CDR1 is MNHEY and CDR2 is SMNVEV in the germline V gene (reference sequence). CDR3 nucleotide sequence: TGTGCCAGCAGTTCCTGGGGACAGGGCTACGAGCAGTACTTC. This translates into CASSSWGQGYEQYF.

J is TRBJ2-2 and V is TRBV4-2, with 9 bases lining up with TRBD1. Germline V gene data show CDR1 as LGHNA and CDR2 as YNFKEQ. V trimming: 4 bases; J trimming: 4 bases; junction bases outside the gene matches: 7. This CDR3 region has 16 residues. CDR3 nucleotides: TGTGCCAGCAGCCCAGAAGGACAGGGGAGCACCGGGGAGCTGTTTTTT. It specifies CASSPEGQGSTGELFF.

This clone was detected only once. This chain uses TRBV28 with TRBJ1-5; D is perhaps TRBD1 (6 bases). This CDR3 has 15 residues. Per germline, CDR1 MDHEN and CDR2 SYDVKM. Deletions cut 3 bases from V and 6 bases from J, with 15 bases between. This chain's CDR3 is CASSLRGARGQPQHF. The CDR3 coding sequence is TGTGCCAGCAGTTTGCGGGGGGCGCGAGGTCAGCCCCAGCATTTT.

The chain employs TRBV2 and TRBJ1-5; weak D call: TRBD1 (5 bases). The CDR3 totals 14 residues. The V gene's germline CDR1 is SNHLY and CDR2 FYNNEI. Trimming cost V 4 bases and J 5 bases, with 12 bases left between them. The CDR3 nucleotides read TGTGCCAGCAGTGCGAGCCAGGGCTATCAGCCCCAGCATTTT. Translating gives CASSASQGYQPQHF. The full variable domain, rest sourced from reference TRBV2 and TRBJ1-5, is EPEVTQTPSHQVTQMGQEVILRCVPISNHLYFYWYRQILGQKVEFLVSFYNNEISEKSEIFDDQFSVERPDGSNFTLKIRSTKLEDSAMYFCASSASQGYQPQHFGDGTRLSIL.

The chain is built from TRBV7-6 and TRBJ2-7; D is undetermined. The V gene's germline CDR1 is SGHVS and CDR2 FNYEAQ. Trimming took off 1 base at V and 6 bases at J, with 13 bases between the two ends. This CDR3 is built from 14 residues. The CDR3 loop reads CASSLDGGYSEQYF. For the CDR3, the DNA is TGTGCCAGCAGCTTAGACGGCGGCTATAGCGAGCAGTACTTC. Based on the CDR3 plus reference TRBV7-6 and TRBJ2-7, the full variable domain is GAGVSQSPRYKVTKRGQDVALRCDPISGHVSLYWYRQALGQGPEFLTYFNYEAQQDKSGLPNDRFSAERPEGSISTLTIQRTEQRDSAMYRCASSLDGGYSEQYFGPGTRLTVT.

The chain uses TRBV10-3 and TRBJ1-2; 7 nucleotides match TRBD1. From germline, CDR1 is ENHRY and CDR2 SYGVKD. The CDR3 has 16 residues. J lost 4 bases, V lost 2 bases, and 10 bases had no gene match. For the CDR3, the DNA is TGTGCCATCAGTGAGCGGGAGGGGGCGACTTCCTATGGCTACACCTTC. This translates into CAISEREGATSYGYTF.

The genes are TRBV5-4 and TRBJ1-3; 9 bases map to TRBD1. Trimming at V came to 4 bases and at J to 2 bases, leaving 7 bases not matched to a gene. The CDR3 has 16 residues. Germline CDR1 reads SGHNT; CDR2 reads YYREEE (reference sequence). The CDR3 sequence: CASSGKGQGTGNTIYF. CDR3 sequence (DNA): TGTGCCAGCAGCGGAAAAGGACAGGGGACTGGAAACACCATATATTTT.

The CDR3 loop reads CASSFRDRDPEAFF. The CDR3, as DNA: TGTGCCAGCAGCTTCCGGGACAGGGATCCTGAAGCTTTCTTT. The genes are TRBV7-9 and TRBJ1-1; 9 bases agree with TRBD1. The CDR3 is 14 residues long. The germline gives CDR1 SEHNR, CDR2 FQNEAQ (reference sequence). J lost 6 bases, V lost 3 bases, and 5 bases had no gene match.

On this clone: Other DNA sequences in the sample encode the same CDR3. V and J are TRBV19 and TRBJ1-1; 7 bases fit TRBD1. There are 13 residues in the CDR3. The V and J ends lost 6 bases and 1 base, in that order; junction bases with no gene match: 2. Germline V CDR1 and CDR2: LNHDA, SQIVND (reference sequence). CDR3 sequence (DNA): TGTGCCAGTAGCCGGGACAGGAACACTGAAGCTTTCTTT. It yields the protein CASSRDRNTEAFF. The entire variable domain, with the rest obtained from reference TRBV19 and TRBJ1-1, is as follows: DGGITQSPKYLFRKEGQNVTLSCEQNLNHDAMYWYRQDPGQGLRLIYYSQIVNDFQKGDIAEGYSVSREKKESFPLTVTSAQKNPTAFYLCASSRDRNTEAFFGQGTRLTVV.